These T cell receptor beta chains were read from a single sample in a study of T cells in Graves' hyperthyroidism and ophthalmopathy. Using its own MiXCR run on the multiplex PCR reads, TCRdb lists one record per CDR3 protein. Of around 350,000 distinct CDR3 sequences in the sample, 20% to 25% were seen once. The sequenced sample was blood. The receptors were gathered from a man aged 50-59 years with Graves' hyperthyroidism. CDR3s include the opening cysteine and the closing phenylalanine or tryptophan. The D gene is left open where the match is weak. Size values are once, few and many counts, or a class for expanded clones, and some rows have none.

TRBD1,TRBV5-1,TRBJ2-1,many,CASSLTGTGVVNEQFF,TGCGCCAGCAGCTTGACCGGGACAGGGGTCGTCAATGAGCAGTTCTTC
.,TRBV20-1,TRBJ2-7,few,CSAIDSYEQYF,TGCAGTGCTATCGACTCCTACGAGCAGTACTTC
.,TRBV10-2,TRBJ1-6,.,CASSESPYFHLHF,TGCGCCAGCAGTGAGTCGCCCTATTTCCACCTCCACTTT
TRBD2,TRBV6-1,TRBJ2-7,.,CASSPRLAGVHEQYF,TGTGCCAGCAGCCCCAGACTAGCGGGAGTCCACGAGCAGTACTTC
.,TRBV28,TRBJ1-2,.,CASSSPDRRYGYTF,TGTGCCAGCAGCTCTCCCGACAGACGGTATGGCTACACCTTC
.,TRBV7-9,TRBJ2-2,few,CASSFGGAVTGELFF,TGTGCCAGCAGCTTCGGAGGGGCGGTGACCGGGGAGCTGTTTTTT
TRBD1,TRBV19,TRBJ1-2,.,CASEGEGQDFNYGYTF,TGTGCCAGCGAGGGTGAGGGACAGGATTTTAACTATGGCTACACCTTC
TRBD2,TRBV6-5,TRBJ2-7,few,CASSYSGLAGKDEQYF,TGTGCCAGCAGTTACTCTGGACTAGCGGGAAAGGACGAGCAGTACTTC
.,TRBV7-9,TRBJ2-7,many,CASSTPGSSYEQYF,TGTGCCAGCAGCACACCCGGGAGCTCCTACGAGCAGTACTTC
.,TRBV30,TRBJ1-1,many,CAWSRGGNTEAFF,TGTGCCTGGAGTAGAGGGGGGAACACTGAAGCTTTCTTT
.,TRBV6-1,TRBJ2-4,few,CASSATGAKNIQYF,TGTGCCAGCAGTGCAACAGGGGCCAAAAACATTCAGTACTTC
.,TRBV18,TRBJ2-2,.,CASSPTSWTGELFF,TGTGCCAGCTCACCAACCTCTTGGACCGGGGAGCTGTTTTTT
.,TRBV6-1,TRBJ2-2,.,CASKTGALNTGELSF,TGTGCCAGCAAGACGGGAGCTTTGAACACCGGGGAGCTGTCTTTT
.,TRBV30,TRBJ2-1,few,CAWSGASVSNEQFF,TGTGCCTGGAGTGGGGCTAGTGTTTCGAATGAGCAGTTCTTC
.,TRBV5-6,TRBJ2-7,few,CASSLTTIGYYEQYF,TGTGCCAGCAGCTTGACGACCATAGGTTACTACGAGCAGTACTTC
TRBD2,TRBV27,TRBJ2-7,few,CASSLGTSAGYEQYF,TGTGCCAGCAGTTTAGGGACTAGCGCAGGCTACGAGCAGTACTTC
.,TRBV28,TRBJ1-5,many,CASSLGRDQPQHF,TGTGCCAGCAGTTTAGGACGGGATCAGCCCCAGCATTTT
.,TRBV30,TRBJ2-2,.,CAWSYSTGELFF,TGTGCCTGGAGTTACAGCACCGGGGAGCTGTTTTTT
.,TRBV7-8,TRBJ2-1,few,CASSAQNSYNEQFF,TGTGCCAGCAGTGCGCAAAACTCCTACAATGAGCAGTTCTTC
.,TRBV12-3/TRBV12-4,TRBJ2-4,few,CASSLATSGAKNIQYF,TGTGCCAGCAGTTTAGCGACAAGCGGTGCCAAAAACATTCAGTACTTC
.,TRBV30,TRBJ2-3,.,CAWSVGNEFTDTQYF,TGTGCCTGGAGTGTAGGTAACGAGTTCACAGATACGCAGTATTTT
TRBD1,TRBV13,TRBJ2-1,few,CASSWTGVSYNEQFF,TGTGCCAGCAGCTGGACAGGGGTTTCCTACAATGAGCAGTTCTTC
TRBD1,TRBV29-1,TRBJ2-5,.,CSVEDNRGETQYF,TGCAGCGTTGAAGATAACAGGGGCGAGACCCAGTACTTC
.,TRBV12-3/TRBV12-4,TRBJ2-7,few,CASTGQAYEQYF,TGTGCCAGCACCGGACAAGCCTACGAGCAGTACTTC
TRBD2,TRBV7-9,TRBJ2-2,.,CASSSRRASGNTGELFF,TGTGCCAGCAGCTCCCGGCGGGCTAGCGGGAACACCGGGGAGCTGTTTTTT
.,TRBV27,TRBJ2-5,many,CASSSRLGRREETQYF,TGTGCCAGCAGTTCCCGATTGGGTAGACGGGAAGAGACCCAGTACTTC
TRBD2,TRBV29-1,TRBJ2-7,many,CSVALAASGRAYEQYF,TGCAGCGTTGCCCTCGCGGCTAGCGGGAGGGCCTACGAGCAGTACTTC
TRBD2,TRBV27,TRBJ2-5,many,CASSFFSPGLAGQETQYF,TGTGCCAGCAGTTTCTTCTCCCCGGGGCTAGCGGGACAAGAGACCCAGTACTTC
.,TRBV6-1,TRBJ1-3,.,CASVDFPKNTIYF,TGTGCCAGTGTGGACTTCCCAAAGAACACCATATATTTT
TRBD2,TRBV2,TRBJ2-3,many,CASMGLAGVDTQYF,TGTGCCAGCATGGGGCTAGCGGGAGTGGATACGCAGTATTTT
.,TRBV2,TRBJ1-5,.,CASSRSNPNQPQHF,TGTGCCAGCAGTCGGTCCAACCCCAATCAGCCCCAGCATTTT
TRBD1,TRBV7-2,TRBJ1-6,few,CASSLVPGQYNSPLHF,TGTGCCAGCAGCTTAGTCCCGGGACAGTATAATTCACCCCTCCACTTT
TRBD1,TRBV11-2,TRBJ2-1,few,CASSHQFRDRGNEQFF,TGTGCCAGCAGCCACCAATTCCGGGACAGGGGAAATGAGCAGTTCTTC
.,TRBV12-3/TRBV12-4,TRBJ2-1,many,CASSLALGDEQFF,TGTGCCAGCAGTTTAGCCTTAGGAGATGAGCAGTTCTTC
TRBD2,TRBV20-1,TRBJ2-1,.,CSARGLAGGNEQFF,TGCAGTGCCCGTGGACTAGCGGGAGGCAATGAGCAGTTCTTC
TRBD1,TRBV5-1,TRBJ2-7,.,CASSLDPGGGYEQYF,TGCGCCAGCAGCTTGGACCCAGGGGGCGGGTACGAGCAGTACTTC
TRBD1,TRBV28,TRBJ2-2,.,CASSNRGVTGELFF,TGTGCCAGCAGTAACAGGGGTGTCACCGGGGAGCTGTTTTTT
TRBD1,TRBV30,TRBJ2-3,.,CAWSVTGGGTDTQYF,TGTGCCTGGAGTGTGACAGGGGGCGGCACAGATACGCAGTATTTT
TRBD2,TRBV15,TRBJ2-3,.,CATSRLAGGPDTQYF,TGTGCCACCAGCAGACTAGCGGGAGGGCCAGATACGCAGTATTTT
.,TRBV20-1,TRBJ2-4,once,CSARATGRPNIQYF,TGCAGTGCTAGAGCAACAGGGCGCCCAAACATTCAGTACTTC
.,TRBV12-3/TRBV12-4,TRBJ1-5,few,CASSLKGHNQPQHF,TGTGCCAGCAGTTTAAAAGGTCACAATCAGCCCCAGCATTTT
TRBD1,TRBV3-1,TRBJ2-1,.,CASSQGDRGRYNEQFF,TGTGCCAGCAGCCAGGGAGACAGGGGGCGATACAATGAGCAGTTCTTC
.,TRBV5-6,TRBJ2-3,many,CASSSTGSDTQYF,TGTGCCAGCAGCTCCACAGGGTCAGATACGCAGTATTTT
.,TRBV28,TRBJ2-7,.,CASSSPVGGRYEQYF,TGTGCCAGCAGTTCTCCTGTGGGGGGTAGGTACGAGCAGTACTTC
TRBD2,TRBV2,TRBJ2-7,.,CASSEAGGPHEQYF,TGTGCCAGCAGTGAGGCGGGAGGGCCCCACGAGCAGTACTTC